This TCR beta chain was obtained from a study of ipilimumab plus nivolumab after autologous stem cell transplantation. Turning to the study itself: Patients received a median of roughly 5 ipilimumab and roughly 8 nivolumab doses.

Starting 14 to 28 days after autologous transplant, ipilimumab 1 mg/kg was given. Dosing: nivolumab 3 mg/kg IV, weeks 1, 4, 7, 10, then every two weeks to week 26. V was pared by 2 bases and J by 7 bases, with 13 bases between. CDR1 SGHRS and CDR2 YFSETQ come from the germline V gene. The length of the CDR3 is 13 residues. The repertoire was sequenced with immunoSEQ multiplex PCR; TCRdb's copy has only in-frame clones and lacks some. This table has 20,000 to 25,000 clones, over 65% appearing once. This chain links TRBV5-1 with TRBJ2-7; tentatively, D is TRBD1 or TRBD2 (5 bases each). The TCR comes from a male donor with diffuse large B-cell lymphoma. Sample: PBMCs, taken in a trial of ipilimumab plus nivolumab as post-transplant consolidation. In DNA, the CDR3 is TGCGCCAGCAGCTTATGGTTCAGGGAGGAGCAGTACTTC. Translating it yields CASSLWFREEQYF.